Below, 9 T cell receptor beta chains from the same sample are listed, as sequenced in a study of T cells in Graves' hyperthyroidism and ophthalmopathy. RNA transcripts were the template for amplifying TCR beta CDR3 regions. HTBI primers drove first-round RT-PCR of the TCR CDR3. MiXCR was run by TCRdb on the multiplex PCR reads, yielding one entry per CDR3 protein. The sample holds 480,000 or so distinct CDR3 sequences, around 50% seen once. Sequences were obtained from peripheral blood or thyroid tissue (not recorded which). The receptors shown here come from an adult woman with Graves' disease, either hyperthyroidism or ophthalmopathy (not recorded which).

The sample holds many counts of this clonotype. The V call is TRBV20-1, the J call TRBJ1-2; D is undetermined. CDR3 length: 11 residues. Germline V gene sequence: CDR1 DFQATT, CDR2 SNEGSKA (reference sequence). The CDR3 DNA reads TGCTACCCCCCCACGTACTATGGCTACACCTTC. Protein sequence: CYPPTYYGYTF.

The rearrangement uses TRBV7-2 and TRBJ2-5; 7 bases match TRBD2. The CDR3 loop spans 15 amino acids. After removal of 3 bases from V and 5 bases from J, the junction contained 9 bases not matched to a gene. Germline assignment: CDR1 SGHTA and CDR2 FQGNSA. In nucleotides, the CDR3 is TGTGCCAGCAGCTTCCGGGGTCGGACTAGGGAGACCCAGTACTTC. Amino acid sequence: CASSFRGRTRETQYF.

Ten or more counts support this clonotype. The rearrangement uses TRBV10-3 and TRBJ1-1; D remains unclear. This CDR3 is 13 amino acids long. CDR1 ENHRY and CDR2 SYGVKD come from the germline V gene. V lost 9 bases to trimming and J lost 4 bases, with 15 bases between them. In DNA, the CDR3 is TGTGCCATTGCCGTTAGTTCGGTCACTGAAGCTTTCTTT. The encoded protein is CAIAVSSVTEAFF.

V usage is TRBV19 and J usage is TRBJ2-7; D is undetermined. This CDR3 spans 13 amino acids. Trimming cost V 3 bases and J 1 base, with 7 bases left between them. Looked up from germline, CDR1 is LNHDA and CDR2 is SQIVND (reference sequence). CDR3 region: CASSMADSYEQYF. The DNA of the CDR3 is TGTGCCAGTAGTATGGCAGATTCCTACGAGCAGTACTTC.

The chain combines TRBV6-5 with TRBJ1-6; D uncertain. The CDR3 totals 17 residues. The V gene lost 5 bases and the J gene lost 0 bases, with 14 bases spanning the gap. The germline gives CDR1 MNHEY, CDR2 SVGAGI. The CDR3 DNA follows: TGTGCCAGCAGTCAGCCCAGACTGAGCTCCTATAATTCACCCCTCCACTTT. Protein sequence: CASSQPRLSSYNSPLHF.

The chain couples TRBV7-2 to TRBJ1-4; D is unclear. The V gene's germline CDR1 is SGHTA and CDR2 FQGNSA. V gave up 6 bases and J gave up 5 bases, with 13 bases separating them. This CDR3 spans 14 amino acids. In DNA, the CDR3 is TGTACCAGCAGACGCCATGGACGGAATGAAAAACTGTTTTTT. The encoded protein is CTSRRHGRNEKLFF. Variable domain in full (rest from reference TRBV7-2 and TRBJ1-4): GAGVSQSPSNKVTEKGKDVELRCDPISGHTALYWYRQSLGQGLEFLIYFQGNSAPDKSGLPSDRFSAERTGGSVSTLTIQRTQQEDSAVYLCTSRRHGRNEKLFFGSGTQLSVL.

This clonotype was detected only a few times. The chain has TRBV2 and TRBJ2-7, with D maybe TRBD2 (5 bases). The CDR3 contains 11 residues. Germline CDR1 is SNHLY and CDR2 is FYNNEI. The V and J ends lost 8 bases and 5 bases respectively, with 10 bases between them. CDR3 nucleotide sequence: TGTGCCAGCGACCTAGCAGACGAGCAGTACTTC. It yields the protein CASDLADEQYF.

This clonotype was seen at least ten times. The CDR3 protein is CASTLGETQYF. The CDR3 nucleotides read TGTGCCAGCACTCTTGGAGAGACCCAGTACTTC. The chain has TRBV2 and TRBJ2-5; D ambiguous. Looked up from germline, CDR1 is SNHLY and CDR2 is FYNNEI. The germline V and J ends were trimmed by 7 bases and 4 bases, with 7 bases remaining between them. The CDR3 consists of 11 residues.

The table lists this clonotype with many counts. This rearrangement joins TRBV6-1 to TRBJ2-7, with a possible D match to TRBD1 (6 bases). In germline, CDR1 is MNHNS, CDR2 SASEGT. This CDR3 region has 14 residues. V lost 4 bases and J lost 2, with 12 bases in between. In DNA, the CDR3 is TGTGCCAGCAGTGTTGACAGGTTAACCTACGAGCAGTACTTC. It specifies CASSVDRLTYEQYF.